This T cell receptor (beta chain) was obtained from a study of T cell changes during pregnancy in multiple sclerosis. CDR1 SGDLS and CDR2 YYNGEE come from the germline V gene. The CDR3 is made up of 15 amino acids. Deletions cut 4 bases from V and 4 bases from J, with 14 bases between. Clones were sequenced by immunoSEQ multiplex PCR, and TCRdb holds only the in-frame ones, with some missing. The table includes fewer than 70,000 clones, 87% detected once. This chain uses TRBV9 with TRBJ1-4; tentatively, D is TRBD1 (5 bases). Input material: peripheral blood from another person, used as feeder cells. The origin of this receptor is a human donor whose cells served as feeder cells for cultures in a pregnancy study. Here the CDR3 DNA reads TGTGCCAGCAGCCCTGGGACGGGGAATAATGAAAAACTGTTTTTT. It codes for CASSPGTGNNEKLFF.